The clone carrying this TCR beta chain was observed a few times. Its antigen is still unknown. This sample was included in a study of cytomegalovirus exposure and HLA in healthy donors. Study-wide background: One earlier analysis, a look at 180 million or so T cells, found fewer than 140 million unique TCR beta sequences.

In the PCR, 60 Vbeta and 13 Jbeta primers were used. Sequencing used immunoSEQ multiplex PCR; TCRdb keeps in-frame clones, though not all of them. Among more than 150,000 clones listed, 65% to 90% were seen once. This CDR3 has 15 residues. Germline V gives CDR1 PRHDT, CDR2 FYEKMQ (reference sequence). The V gene end was trimmed by 4 bases and the J gene end by 3 bases; junction bases not matched to a gene: 2. Notes on the study in general: Relative to the approximately 670-donor mean, N-insertions were reportedly fewer in an Asian-associated ancestry cluster in a later analysis. Researchers catalogued some 160 TCR beta chains as cytomegalovirus-associated.

The TCR was taken from a woman aged 45-65 years in good health and CMV-seropositive. The sequenced sample was PBMCs. The chain carries TRBV13 and TRBJ2-1; TRBD2 matches 11 bases. CDR3 region: CASSSLAGDYNEQFF. Written as DNA, the CDR3 is TGTGCCAGCAGCTCACTAGCGGGGGACTACAATGAGCAGTTCTTC.